The 15 T cell receptor beta chains listed next were all sequenced from one sample in a study of blood T cell repertoires in COVID-19. Repertoires were generated with immunoSEQ multiplex PCR, while TCRdb's copy carries only in-frame clones and drops some. The sample lists roughly 55,000 clones; around 83% were seen once. Source material: peripheral blood. These receptors came from a woman aged 55-75 years with acute or convalescent COVID-19.

The J gene is TRBJ1-1, the V gene TRBV10-3; no clear D gene. Germline V gene lookup returns CDR1 ENHRY and CDR2 SYGVKD. Trimming cost V 0 bases and J 2 bases, with 7 bases left between them. The CDR3 runs 14 residues. Here the CDR3 DNA reads TGTGCCATCAGTGAGTCGCGGGGTAACACTGAAGCTTTCTTT. Translation gives CAISESRGNTEAFF.

This CDR3 is CASGPGTMGEKLFF. As DNA, the CDR3 is TGTGCTAGTGGCCCCGGGACAATGGGGGAAAAACTGTTTTTT. The chain employs TRBV12-5 and TRBJ1-4; perhaps TRBD1 as D (6 bases). This CDR3 has 14 amino acids. The V end was cut by 6 bases, the J end by 8 bases, with 16 bases between. Germline-derived CDR1 and CDR2 are LGHNT and FRNRAP.

The chain joins TRBV28 to TRBJ1-3, with D perhaps matching TRBD1 (6 bases). The CDR3 is made up of 22 amino acids. Germline CDR1 MDHEN, CDR2 SYDVKM. V lost 6 bases and J lost 1, with 34 bases in between. CDR3 sequence: CASSFDRFDAGRSSRSGNTIYF. In DNA, the CDR3 is TGTGCCAGCAGCTTCGACAGGTTTGACGCCGGACGCTCGTCTCGGTCTGGAAACACCATATATTTT.

This chain connects TRBV7-2 to TRBJ2-1, with TRBD2 identical over 9 bases. CDR1 is SGHTA, CDR2 FQGNSA, per germline. V shed 3 bases, J shed 6 bases, and the junction held 6 bases outside the gene matches. This CDR3 has 15 amino acids. CDR3 sequence: CASSFKTSGSNEQFF. Here the CDR3 DNA reads TGTGCCAGCAGCTTTAAGACTAGCGGTAGCAATGAGCAGTTCTTC.

The chain is built from TRBV15 and TRBJ2-1; tentatively, D is TRBD2 (6 bases). V was trimmed by 0 bases and J by 15 bases, leaving 12 bases between them. Looked up from germline, CDR1 is LNHNV and CDR2 is YYDKDF (reference sequence). The CDR3 has 12 residues. The CDR3 region has the DNA TGTGCCACCAGCAGAGATGGGGGAGGCCCGTTCTTC. Translating it yields CATSRDGGGPFF.

The chain has TRBV9 and TRBJ2-3, with D possibly TRBD2 on 6 matching bases. Looked up from germline, CDR1 is SGDLS and CDR2 is YYNGEE. V dropped 4 bases and J dropped 4 bases, with 13 bases sitting between them. This CDR3 has 14 amino acids. In DNA form, the CDR3 reads TGTGCCAGCAGCCTCGACCCGGGGGCAGATACGCAGTATTTT. Translated, it gives CASSLDPGADTQYF.

This clone was counted once. J is TRBJ2-2 and V is TRBV19; maybe TRBD1 (6 bases). Trimming pared 1 base from V and 5 bases from J, leaving 17 bases between. This CDR3 spans 17 amino acids. CDR1 and CDR2 from the germline V gene are LNHDA and SQIVND (reference sequence). DNA of the CDR3: TGTGCCAGTAGTATAGCCAGGGGCCCTTACTTTACCGGGGAGCTGTTTTTT. It encodes CASSIARGPYFTGELFF.

The V and J genes are TRBV21-1 and TRBJ1-5; TRBD1, the table's D call, was not compared with the DNA. TRBV21-1 is a pseudogene locus. The CDR3 extends over 19 amino acids. Here the CDR3 reads CASSKSEVGTGVLNQPQHF. The CDR3 DNA is TGTGCCAGCAGCAAATCGGAGGTGGGGACAGGGGTCCTTAATCAGCCCCAGCATTTT.

The chain is built from TRBV30 and TRBJ2-7, with D perhaps TRBD2 (6 bases). Germline lookup yields CDR1 GTSNPN and CDR2 SVGIG (reference sequence). The CDR3 is 13 residues long. V lost 8 bases and J lost 3, with 17 bases in between. The CDR3 loop is CAGWRADRYEQYF. As DNA, the CDR3 is TGTGCCGGCTGGAGGGCCGATCGCTACGAGCAGTACTTC.

The chain links TRBV10-2 to TRBJ2-7, with 10 bases lining up with TRBD1. The CDR3 consists of 16 residues. CDR1 WSHSY and CDR2 SAAADI come from the germline V gene. V shed 3 bases, J shed 7 bases, and the junction held 12 bases outside the gene matches. CDR3 protein: CASSDRQGATTWEQYF. Here the CDR3 DNA reads TGCGCCAGCAGTGACCGACAGGGGGCGACCACTTGGGAGCAGTACTTC.

The chain has TRBV27 and TRBJ2-7; perhaps TRBD2 as D (5 bases). The CDR3 is 15 amino acids. Germline CDR1 is MNHEY and CDR2 is SMNVEV (reference sequence). The V and J ends lost 5 bases and 5 bases respectively, with 19 bases between them. The DNA for the CDR3 is TGTGCCAGCAGTCATATTCCCCTAGCCTCGCACGAGCAGTACTTC. Encoded protein: CASSHIPLASHEQYF.

This rearrangement joins TRBV7-9 to TRBJ1-4, with a weak D call TRBD1 (5 bases). Trimming left V 4 bases short and J 5 bases short, with 11 bases between. This CDR3 is built from 14 residues. CDR1 is SEHNR and CDR2 is FQNEAQ in the germline V gene (reference sequence). The CDR3 DNA follows: TGTGCCAGCAGCTATGGACAACTCAATGAAAAACTGTTTTTT. Translating gives CASSYGQLNEKLFF.

The chain uses TRBV18 and TRBJ1-2; D is perhaps TRBD1 (5 bases). The CDR3 is 16 amino acids. CDR1 is KGHSH and CDR2 is LQKENI in the germline V gene. Trimming shortened V by 0 bases and J by 1 base, and 12 bases separated the two germline ends. The CDR3 DNA reads as TGTGCCAGCTCACCACCCTCAAGGGGAAATAACTATGGCTACACCTTC. Translated, it gives CASSPPSRGNNYGYTF.

This chain links TRBV9 with TRBJ2-2; 8 bases map to TRBD2. Germline-derived CDR1 and CDR2 are SGDLS and YYNGEE. This CDR3 has 16 amino acids. V was pared by 7 bases and J by 4 bases, with 12 bases of the junction left unmatched. The CDR3 loop is CASFPYSGTPTGELFF. Written as DNA, the CDR3 is TGTGCCAGCTTCCCCTATAGCGGGACCCCCACCGGGGAGCTGTTTTTT.

The rearrangement uses TRBV5-1 and TRBJ2-3; D gene unclear. V lost 5 bases and J lost 1, with 8 bases in between. Looked up from germline, CDR1 is SGHRS and CDR2 is YFSETQ. This CDR3 has 13 residues. The CDR3 protein is CASSPGGTDTQYF. For the CDR3, the DNA is TGCGCCAGCAGTCCGGGTGGCACAGATACGCAGTATTTT.